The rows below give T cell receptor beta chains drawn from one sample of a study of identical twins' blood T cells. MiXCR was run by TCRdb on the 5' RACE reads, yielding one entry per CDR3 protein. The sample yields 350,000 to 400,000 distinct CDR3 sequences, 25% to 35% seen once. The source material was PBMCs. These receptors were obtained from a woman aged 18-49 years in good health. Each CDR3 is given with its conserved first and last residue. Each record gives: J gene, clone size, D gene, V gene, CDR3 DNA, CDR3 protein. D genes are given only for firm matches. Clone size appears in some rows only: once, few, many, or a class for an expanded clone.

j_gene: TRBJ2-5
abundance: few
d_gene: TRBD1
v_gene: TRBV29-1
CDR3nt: TGCAGCGTTGATAGGGCCCCTCGGGACAGGGAAAAGTCGGAGACCCAGTACTTC
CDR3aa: CSVDRAPRDREKSETQYF

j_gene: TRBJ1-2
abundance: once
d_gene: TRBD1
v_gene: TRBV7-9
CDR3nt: TGTGCCAACAGCTTACTTACAGGGGGCGCGTATGGCTACACCTTC
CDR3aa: CANSLLTGGAYGYTF

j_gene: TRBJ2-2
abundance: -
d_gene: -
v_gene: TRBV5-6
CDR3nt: TGTGCCAGCAGCTCGGGAGTTACCGGGGAGCTGTTTTTT
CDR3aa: CASSSGVTGELFF

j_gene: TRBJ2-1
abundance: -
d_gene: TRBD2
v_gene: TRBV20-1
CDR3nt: TGCAGTGCCCGGGGGGGAGCGGGGTACAATGAGCAGTTCTTC
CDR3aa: CSARGGAGYNEQFF

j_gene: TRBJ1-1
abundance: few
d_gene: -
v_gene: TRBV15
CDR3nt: TGTGCCACCAGCTTGTCCCCAGCCACTAACACTGAAGCTTTCTTT
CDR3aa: CATSLSPATNTEAFF

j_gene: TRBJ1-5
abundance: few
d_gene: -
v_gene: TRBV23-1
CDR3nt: TGCGCCAGCAGTCAATCGAAGACCAGGACCCATCAGCCCCAGCATTTT
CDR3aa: CASSQSKTRTHQPQHF

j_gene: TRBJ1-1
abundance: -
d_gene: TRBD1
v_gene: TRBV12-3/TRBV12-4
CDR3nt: TGTGCCAGCAGGCGTAGGGGGCAGGACACTGAAGCTTTCTTT
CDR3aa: CASRRRGQDTEAFF

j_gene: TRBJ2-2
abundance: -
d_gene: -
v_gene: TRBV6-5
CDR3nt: TGTGCCAGCAGTTACTCGGGGCACACACCCACCGGGGAGCTGTTTTTT
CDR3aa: CASSYSGHTPTGELFF

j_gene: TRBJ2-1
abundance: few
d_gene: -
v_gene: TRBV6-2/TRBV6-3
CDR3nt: TGTGCCAGCAGTTACACGGACACCAACAATGAGCAGTTCTTC
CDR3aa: CASSYTDTNNEQFF

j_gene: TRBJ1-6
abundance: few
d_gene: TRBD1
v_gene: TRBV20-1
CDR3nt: TGCAGTGCTTCCCGGGACAGGGAAGCTTCACCCCTCCACTTT
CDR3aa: CSASRDREASPLHF

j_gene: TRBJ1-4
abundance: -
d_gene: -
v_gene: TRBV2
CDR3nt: TGTGCCAGCAGAAATCCGGACAGCAATAATGAAAAACTGTTTTTT
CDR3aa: CASRNPDSNNEKLFF

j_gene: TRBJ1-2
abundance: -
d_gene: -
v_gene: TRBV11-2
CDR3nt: TGTACCAGCAGCCCGAGGGGTGACTATGGCTACACCTTC
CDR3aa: CTSSPRGDYGYTF

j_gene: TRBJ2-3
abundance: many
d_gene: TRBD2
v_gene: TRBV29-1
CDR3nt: TGCAGCGTTGGAACTAGCGGGAGTCGGTATACGCAGTATTTT
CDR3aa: CSVGTSGSRYTQYF

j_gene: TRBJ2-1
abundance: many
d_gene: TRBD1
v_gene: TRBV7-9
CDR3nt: TGTGCCAGCAGCCAGGGACAGGGTGACTACAATGAGCAGTTCTTC
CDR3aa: CASSQGQGDYNEQFF

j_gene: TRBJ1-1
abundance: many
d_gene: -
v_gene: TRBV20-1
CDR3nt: TGCAGTGCTAGAGACGGACAGACTACTAACACTGAAGCTTTCTTT
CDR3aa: CSARDGQTTNTEAFF

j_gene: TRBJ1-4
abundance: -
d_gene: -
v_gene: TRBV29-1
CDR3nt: TGCAGCGTTGAAGACGGATTGAATGAAAAACTGTTTTTT
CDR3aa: CSVEDGLNEKLFF

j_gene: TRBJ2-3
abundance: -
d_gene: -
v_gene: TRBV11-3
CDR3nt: TGTGCCAGCAGCTTAGGCACCTCCTTCGCAGATACGCAGTATTTT
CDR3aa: CASSLGTSFADTQYF

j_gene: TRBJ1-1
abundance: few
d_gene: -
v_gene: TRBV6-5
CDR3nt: TGTGCCAGCAGTTACCCTGGTTTGTCGGACACTGAAGCTTTCTTT
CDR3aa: CASSYPGLSDTEAFF

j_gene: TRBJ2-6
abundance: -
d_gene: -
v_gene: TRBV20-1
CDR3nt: TGCAGTGCTAGAGATACGGGGGGGGCCAACGTCCTGACTTTC
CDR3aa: CSARDTGGANVLTF

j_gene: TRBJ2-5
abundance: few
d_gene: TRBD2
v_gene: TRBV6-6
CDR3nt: TGTGCCAGCAGTTACGGAGGACTAGCGGGAGTAAGAGGAGAGACCCAGTACTTC
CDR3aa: CASSYGGLAGVRGETQYF

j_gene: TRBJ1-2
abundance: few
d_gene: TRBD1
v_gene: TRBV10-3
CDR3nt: TGTGCCTCCTGGGACAGGGAAACCGCTAACTATGGCTACACCTTC
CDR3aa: CASWDRETANYGYTF

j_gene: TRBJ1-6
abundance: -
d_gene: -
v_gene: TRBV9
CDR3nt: TGTGCCAGCAGCATTCGGCCGTATAATTCACCCCTCCACTTT
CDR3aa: CASSIRPYNSPLHF

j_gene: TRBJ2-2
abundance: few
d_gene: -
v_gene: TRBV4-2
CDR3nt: TGTGCCAGCAGCCGAGATGGGTCCACGGGGGAGCTGTTTTTT
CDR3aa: CASSRDGSTGELFF

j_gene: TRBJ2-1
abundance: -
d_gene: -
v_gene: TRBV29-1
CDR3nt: TGCAGCGCCAGGCGTTTTAGCCGGGCTTTAGACAATGAGCAGTTCTTC
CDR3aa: CSARRFSRALDNEQFF

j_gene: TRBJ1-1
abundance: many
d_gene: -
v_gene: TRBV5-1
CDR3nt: TGCGCCAGCAGCTTGACGGAGGAGGCTGAAGCTTTCTTT
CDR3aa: CASSLTEEAEAFF

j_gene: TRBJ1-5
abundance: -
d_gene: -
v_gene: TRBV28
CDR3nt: TGTGCCAGCAGCCTCCTGGGGGAAGGGTACAATCAGCCCCAGCATTTT
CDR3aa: CASSLLGEGYNQPQHF

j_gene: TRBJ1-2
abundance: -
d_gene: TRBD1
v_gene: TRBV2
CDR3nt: TGTGCCAGCATGATAGACAGGGCCTTTCAGGGCTACACCTTC
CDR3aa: CASMIDRAFQGYTF

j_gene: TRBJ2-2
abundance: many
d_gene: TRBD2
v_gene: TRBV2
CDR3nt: TGTGCCAGCACGCTTACTAGCGGGAGGGCCTCGGGGGAGCTGTTTTTT
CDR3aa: CASTLTSGRASGELFF

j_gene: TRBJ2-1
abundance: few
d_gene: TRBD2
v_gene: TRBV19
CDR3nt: TGTGCCAGTAGTATATTAGGCGGGAGGGATTTCAATGAGCAGTTCTTC
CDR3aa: CASSILGGRDFNEQFF

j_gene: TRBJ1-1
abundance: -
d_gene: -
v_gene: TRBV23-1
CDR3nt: TGCGCCAGCAGCTCCGAGCGTGGCACTGAAGCTTTCTTT
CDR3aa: CASSSERGTEAFF

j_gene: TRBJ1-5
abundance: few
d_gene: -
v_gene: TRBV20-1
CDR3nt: TGCAGTGCTAATAGGGGGAATCAGCCCCAGCATTTT
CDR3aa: CSANRGNQPQHF

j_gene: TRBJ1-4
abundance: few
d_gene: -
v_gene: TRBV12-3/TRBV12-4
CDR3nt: TGTGCCAGCAGTTTCGGGACTGAAAAACTGTTTTTT
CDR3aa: CASSFGTEKLFF

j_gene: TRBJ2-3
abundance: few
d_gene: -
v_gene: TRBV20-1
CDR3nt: TGCAGTGCTAGAGCGGGGGGCACAGATACGCAGTATTTT
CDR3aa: CSARAGGTDTQYF

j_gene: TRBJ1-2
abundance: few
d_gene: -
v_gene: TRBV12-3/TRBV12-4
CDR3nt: TGTGCCAGCAGTTTTCCAGGGACCTATGGCTACACCTTC
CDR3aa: CASSFPGTYGYTF

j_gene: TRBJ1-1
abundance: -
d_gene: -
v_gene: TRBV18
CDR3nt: TGTGCCAGCTCACCACTCATTCTTTCGGGGCAGGGCACTGAAGCTTTCTTT
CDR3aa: CASSPLILSGQGTEAFF

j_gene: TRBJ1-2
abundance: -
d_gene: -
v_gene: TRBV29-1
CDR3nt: TGCAGCGTTGAGTACCCCTCAGGGCATGGCTACACCTTC
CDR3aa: CSVEYPSGHGYTF

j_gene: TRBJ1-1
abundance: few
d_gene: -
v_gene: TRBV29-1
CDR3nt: TGCAGCGTTGAAGGGTTCGGGGCCGCTTGGACTGAAGCTTTCTTT
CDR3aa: CSVEGFGAAWTEAFF

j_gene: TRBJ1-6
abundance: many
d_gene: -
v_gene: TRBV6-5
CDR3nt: TGTGCCAGCAGTTGGGGAAATTCACCCCTCCACTTT
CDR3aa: CASSWGNSPLHF

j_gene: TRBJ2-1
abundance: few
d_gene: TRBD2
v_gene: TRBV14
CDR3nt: TGTGCCAGCAGCCCTTCGGGGGGTGAGCAGTTCTTC
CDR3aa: CASSPSGGEQFF

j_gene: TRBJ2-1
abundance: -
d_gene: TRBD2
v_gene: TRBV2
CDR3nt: TGTGCCAGCAATACCGACGGGAGGGGTGAGCAGTTCTTC
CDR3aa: CASNTDGRGEQFF

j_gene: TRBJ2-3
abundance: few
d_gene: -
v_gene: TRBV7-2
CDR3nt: TGTGCCAGCAGCTTCGAGCGCCGAGATACGCAGTATTTT
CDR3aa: CASSFERRDTQYF

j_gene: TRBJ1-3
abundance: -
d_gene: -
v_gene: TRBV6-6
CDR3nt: TGTGCCAGCAGGGGCGGCTCTGGAGACACCATATATTTT
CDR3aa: CASRGGSGDTIYF

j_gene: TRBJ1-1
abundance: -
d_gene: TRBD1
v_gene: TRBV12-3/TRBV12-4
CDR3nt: TGTGCCAGCAGTTCCCAGGGACAGCCTACGATTGAAGCTTTCTTT
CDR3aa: CASSSQGQPTIEAFF

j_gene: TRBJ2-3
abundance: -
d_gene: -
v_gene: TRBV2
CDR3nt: TGTGCCAGCAAGATGACAGAGTCTTACACAGATACGCAGTATTTT
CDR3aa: CASKMTESYTDTQYF

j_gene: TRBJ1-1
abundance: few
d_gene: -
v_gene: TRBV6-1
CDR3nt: TGTGCCAGCAGTGGTACAGGACCCCAGCCAAACACTGAAGCTTTCTTT
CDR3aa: CASSGTGPQPNTEAFF

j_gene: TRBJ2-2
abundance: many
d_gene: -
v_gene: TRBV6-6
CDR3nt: TGTGCCAGCAGTTACCAAACCGGGGAGCTGTTTTTT
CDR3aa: CASSYQTGELFF

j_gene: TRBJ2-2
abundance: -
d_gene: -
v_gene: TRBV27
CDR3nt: TGTGCCAGCAGCACCGGGAAGAACACCGGGGAGCTGTTTTTT
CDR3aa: CASSTGKNTGELFF

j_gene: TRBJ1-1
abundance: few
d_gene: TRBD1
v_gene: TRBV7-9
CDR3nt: TGTGCCAGCAGCTCAGGGGGCAGGAACACTGAAGCTTTCTTT
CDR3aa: CASSSGGRNTEAFF

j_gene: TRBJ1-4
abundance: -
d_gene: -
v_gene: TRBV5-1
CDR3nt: TGCGCCAGCAGCTTGGAGAGGGGTTTTAATGAAAAACTGTTTTTT
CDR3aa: CASSLERGFNEKLFF

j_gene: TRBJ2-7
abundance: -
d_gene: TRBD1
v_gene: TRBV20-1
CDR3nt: TGCAGTGCTAGAGGGAGACAGGGTTACGAGCAGTACTTC
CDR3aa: CSARGRQGYEQYF

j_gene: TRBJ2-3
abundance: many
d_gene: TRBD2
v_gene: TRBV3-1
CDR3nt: TGTGCCAGCAGCCCCCACAGCGGGGGATTATCAGATACGCAGTATTTT
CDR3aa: CASSPHSGGLSDTQYF

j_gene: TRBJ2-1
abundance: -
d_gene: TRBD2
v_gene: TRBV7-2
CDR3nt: TGTGCCAGCAGCCTAGCGGGCTTCAGCTCCTACAATGAGCAGTTCTTC
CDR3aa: CASSLAGFSSYNEQFF

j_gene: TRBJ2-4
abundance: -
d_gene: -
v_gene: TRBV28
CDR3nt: TGTGCCAGCAGTCGGGACGGCAAAAACATTCAGTACTTC
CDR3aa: CASSRDGKNIQYF

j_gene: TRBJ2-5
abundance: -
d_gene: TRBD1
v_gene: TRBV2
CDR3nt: TGTGCCAGCAGAGTGGACAGGGCAAGAGAGACCCAGTACTTC
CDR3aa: CASRVDRARETQYF

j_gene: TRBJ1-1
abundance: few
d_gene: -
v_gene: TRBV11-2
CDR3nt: TGTGCCAGCAGCTCCCCCCCGAACACTGAAGCTTTCTTT
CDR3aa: CASSSPPNTEAFF

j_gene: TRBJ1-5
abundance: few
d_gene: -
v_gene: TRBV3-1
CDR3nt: TGTGCCAGCAGCCAAGATCATTTGACTCCCAATCAGCCCCAGCATTTT
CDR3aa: CASSQDHLTPNQPQHF

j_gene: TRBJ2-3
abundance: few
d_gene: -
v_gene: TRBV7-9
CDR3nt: TGTGCCAGCAGCCAAGGACTACCTGCAGGGTTTCTGACAGATACGCAGTATTTT
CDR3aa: CASSQGLPAGFLTDTQYF